Described below is a single TCR beta chain sequence and its context. With a J-beta primer mix and a sample-barcoded 5' primer, a second PCR ran about 6 to 11 cycles. Each cDNA molecule carried a tag from a template-switch adaptor that contained 12 random nucleotides. There were at least 3 million CDR3-containing paired-end reads obtained from each sample. TCRdb called the 5' RACE reads again in MiXCR, with one record for every CDR3 protein. The sample carries some 860,000 distinct CDR3 sequences, approximately 60% recorded once. The data are from a study of blood T cells in healthy people across ages. The origin of this receptor is a man aged 35-49 years in good health. Sequenced material: blood.

The CDR3 region has the DNA TGTGCCAGCAGCTTAGACGGAGCGGGGGAGACCCAGTACTTC. Protein: CASSLDGAGETQYF. The V gene is TRBV7-2, the J gene TRBJ2-5; TRBD2 matches 7 bases. The V and J ends lost 1 base and 5 bases, in that order; junction bases with no gene match: 4. The CDR3 length is 14 residues. Germline lookup yields CDR1 SGHTA and CDR2 FQGNSA. Drawing the rest from reference TRBV7-2 and TRBJ2-5, the complete variable domain is GAGVSQSPSNKVTEKGKDVELRCDPISGHTALYWYRQSLGQGLEFLIYFQGNSAPDKSGLPSDRFSAERTGGSVSTLTIQRTQQEDSAVYLCASSLDGAGETQYFGPGTRLLVL.